Shown below are 9 T cell receptor beta chains from a single sample sequenced in a study of blood T cell repertoires in COVID-19. Some clones are missing from TCRdb's copy, which holds only in-frame ones; the method was immunoSEQ multiplex PCR. In the table there are approximately 390,000 clones, approximately 87% of which are singletons. The sequencing sample was made of PBMCs or T cells enriched from blood (not recorded which). The receptors derive from a woman between 50 and 59 years old who had recovered from COVID-19.

This clone was observed a handful of times. The rearrangement links TRBV4-1 to TRBJ1-1; D not certain. Germline V gene lookup returns CDR1 MGHRA and CDR2 YSYEKL. The CDR3 has 14 residues. V was trimmed by 7 bases and J by 4 bases, leaving 16 bases between them. The CDR3 here is CASTPAMRSTEAFF. The CDR3 DNA reads as TGCGCCAGCACCCCCGCCATGAGGAGCACTGAAGCTTTCTTT.

The rearrangement links TRBV9 to TRBJ2-2, with no clear D. The CDR3 runs 15 residues. Germline V CDR1 and CDR2: SGDLS, YYNGEE. V lost 0 bases and J 1 base, leaving 7 bases between the germline ends. In DNA form, the CDR3 reads TGTGCCAGCAGCGTAGCCCTAGGGAACACCGGGGAGCTGTTTTTT. Translation gives CASSVALGNTGELFF.

As DNA, the CDR3 is TGCGCCAGCAGCTTGGCCGGTCTTGGGGAGCGGAGAACCTACAATGAGCAGTTCTTC. Translated, it gives CASSLAGLGERRTYNEQFF. The V and J genes are TRBV5-1 and TRBJ2-1; the D gene is possibly TRBD2 (5 bases). The CDR3 contains 19 residues. Trimming cost V 0 bases and J 2 bases, with 21 bases left between them. Germline values: CDR1 SGHRS, CDR2 YFSETQ. The complete variable domain, with remaining parts taken from reference TRBV5-1 and TRBJ2-1, reads KAGVTQTPRYLIKTRGQQVTLSCSPISGHRSVSWYQQTPGQGLQFLFEYFSETQRNKGNFPGRFSGRQFSNSRSEMNVSTLELGDSALYLCASSLAGLGERRTYNEQFFGPGTRLTVL.

The chain has TRBV7-9 and TRBJ1-6; the D gene is possibly TRBD1 (5 bases). The CDR3 is 15 residues long. Trimming shortened V by 7 bases and J by 8 bases, and 18 bases separated the two germline ends. Germline V gene data show CDR1 as SEHNR and CDR2 as FQNEAQ (reference sequence). The CDR3 here is CASTPRRTGYSPLHF. The CDR3 bases are TGTGCCAGCACCCCGAGGCGAACAGGTTATTCACCCCTCCACTTT. The complete variable domain, with remaining parts taken from reference TRBV7-9 and TRBJ1-6, reads DTGVSQNPRHKITKRGQNVTFRCDPISEHNRLYWYRQTLGQGPEFLTYFQNEAQLEKSRLLSDRFSAERPKGSFSTLEIQRTEQGDSAMYLCASTPRRTGYSPLHFGNGTRLTVT.

The chain is built from TRBV2 and TRBJ2-2, with D tentatively TRBD2 (5 bases). Germline V gene data show CDR1 as SNHLY and CDR2 as FYNNEI. The CDR3 loop spans 13 amino acids. V was trimmed by 3 bases and J by 4 bases, leaving 6 bases between them. CDR3 sequence: CASSEGATGELFF. The CDR3 DNA is TGTGCCAGCAGTGAGGGAGCCACCGGGGAGCTGTTTTTT. Full variable domain (outside the CDR3, taken from reference TRBV2 and TRBJ2-2): EPEVTQTPSHQVTQMGQEVILRCVPISNHLYFYWYRQILGQKVEFLVSFYNNEISEKSEIFDDQFSVERPDGSNFTLKIRSTKLEDSAMYFCASSEGATGELFFGEGSRLTVL.

V gene TRBV2 combines with J gene TRBJ1-2; no clear D. Germline loops: CDR1 SNHLY, CDR2 FYNNEI. The V gene lost 2 bases and the J gene lost 0 bases, with 7 bases spanning the gap. CDR3 length equals 14 residues. The chain's CDR3 is CASSELQANYGYTF. The CDR3, as DNA: TGTGCCAGCAGTGAACTTCAGGCTAACTATGGCTACACCTTC.

V and J are TRBV30 and TRBJ1-6; possible D gene TRBD1, 6 bases. The CDR3 consists of 15 residues. V lost 1 base to trimming and J lost 4 bases, with 11 bases between them. CDR1 and CDR2 from the germline V gene are GTSNPN and SVGIG (reference sequence). The CDR3: CAWSDFDRYNSPLHF. The CDR3 nucleotides are TGTGCCTGGAGTGACTTTGACAGGTATAATTCACCCCTCCACTTT.

The genes are TRBV6-5 and TRBJ1-2, with D maybe TRBD1 (5 bases). CDR3 size: 13 residues. Germline CDR1 and CDR2: MNHEY and SVGAGI. V gave up 5 bases and J gave up 4 bases, with 11 bases separating them. This chain's CDR3 is CASSTGGFYGYTF. In DNA form, the CDR3 reads TGTGCCAGCAGTACGGGGGGGTTCTATGGCTACACCTTC.

J is TRBJ1-6 and V is TRBV2; D gene uncertain. The germline V gene has CDR1 SNHLY and CDR2 FYNNEI. Trimming shortened V by 6 bases and J by 8 bases, and 26 bases separated the two germline ends. The CDR3 covers 18 residues. The CDR3 loop is CASSANFNSPSIDSPLHF. The CDR3 nucleotides are TGTGCCAGCAGCGCCAATTTTAACTCCCCTTCAATCGATTCACCCCTCCACTTT.